This entry lists 31 T cell receptor beta chains sequenced from one sample in a study of blood T cell repertoires in COVID-19. Measured with immunoSEQ multiplex PCR; TCRdb has only the in-frame clones, and not every one. The profile covers approximately 130,000 clones, with approximately 88% appearing a single time and around 7.3% taken by the ten largest. Specimen: peripheral blood. The receptors were sampled from a man aged 50 to 59 with acute or convalescent COVID-19.

This clone was counted a few times. The chain is built from TRBV6-5 and TRBJ1-5; 7 bases agree with TRBD1. The V segment lost 5 bases and the J segment 6 bases; nucleotides outside the gene matches: 7. CDR1 and CDR2 from the germline V gene are MNHEY and SVGAGI. This CDR3 is built from 14 residues. CDR3 sequence reads: CASSRQGPGQPQHF. In DNA, the CDR3 is TGTGCCAGCAGTCGACAGGGTCCGGGTCAGCCCCAGCATTTT.

This chain uses TRBV7-2 with TRBJ1-6; the D gene is possibly TRBD1 (6 bases). V was cut by 6 bases and J by 8 bases, with 11 bases left in between. Germline V gene lookup returns CDR1 SGHTA and CDR2 FQGNSA. The CDR3 spans 13 residues. The CDR3 sequence: CASRGHSDSPLHF. In DNA form, the CDR3 reads TGTGCCAGCAGGGGACATTCGGATTCACCCCTCCACTTT.

The chain has TRBV4-2 and TRBJ1-2; D remains ambiguous. The CDR3 consists of 18 residues. V was shortened by 3 bases and J by 1 base, with 21 bases between the two germline ends. Germline V gene sequence: CDR1 LGHNA, CDR2 YNFKEQ. This CDR3 reads CASSQSVFPRIINYGYTF. DNA of the CDR3: TGTGCCAGCAGCCAGTCGGTATTTCCGCGGATTATTAACTATGGCTACACCTTC.

The chain joins TRBV6-5 to TRBJ1-3; unclear D gene. Germline assignment: CDR1 MNHEY and CDR2 SVGAGI. V lost 7 bases and J lost 4, with 5 bases in between. This CDR3 comprises 11 residues. The CDR3 protein is CASTSGNTIYF. Written as DNA, the CDR3 is TGTGCCAGCACGTCGGGAAACACCATATATTTT.

The chain has TRBV7-9 and TRBJ1-3, with 7 bases identical to TRBD1. The length of the CDR3 is 14 residues. CDR1 and CDR2 (germline): SEHNR, FQNEAQ (reference sequence). V shed 10 bases, J shed 7 bases, and the junction held 13 bases outside the gene matches. CDR3 DNA: TGTGCCACCGGGACAGTTCAATTGGGGAACACCATATATTTT. Its protein product is CATGTVQLGNTIYF.

This clone appeared a few times. The genes are TRBV5-1 and TRBJ2-1, with 10 bases identical to TRBD2. The CDR3 totals 18 residues. With V trimmed by 0 bases and J by 0 bases, 6 bases remained unmatched. Germline assignment: CDR1 SGHRS and CDR2 YFSETQ. The CDR3 DNA follows: TGCGCCAGCAGCTTGGAACTAGCGGGAATTAGCTCCTACAATGAGCAGTTCTTC. The encoded protein is CASSLELAGISSYNEQFF.

A remark on this clone: Other DNA sequences in the sample encode the same CDR3. The chain couples TRBV24-1 to TRBJ2-7; 7 bases are a match to TRBD1. V was pared by 4 bases and J by 6 bases, with 2 bases of the junction left unmatched. The CDR3 totals 12 residues. In germline, CDR1 is KGHDR, CDR2 SFDVKD. The chain's CDR3 is CATSDYRGEQYF. The DNA for the CDR3 is TGTGCCACCAGTGACTACAGGGGCGAGCAGTACTTC.

A few counts support this clone. The gene calls are TRBV29-1 and TRBJ2-7, with TRBD1 as a possible D gene (6 bases). The CDR3 length is 14 residues. Per the germline V gene, CDR1 is SQVTM and CDR2 is ANQGSEA. The V end was cut by 1 base, the J end by 6 bases, with 16 bases between. The CDR3 reads CSVEGEGHVGEQYF. The CDR3 nucleotides read TGCAGCGTTGAAGGAGAGGGACATGTCGGCGAGCAGTACTTC.

This chain joins TRBV6-5 and TRBJ2-7; 8 nucleotides line up with TRBD1. Per the germline V gene, CDR1 is MNHEY and CDR2 is SVGAGI. This CDR3 region has 13 residues. V lost 7 bases to trimming and J lost 3 bases; unmatched junction nucleotides: 5. CDR3 bases: TGTGCCAGCACCGACAGGGGAAGCTACGAGCAGTACTTC. It is translated as CASTDRGSYEQYF.

This chain uses TRBV24-1 with TRBJ1-4; D remains ambiguous. The V gene lost 6 bases and the J gene lost 3 bases, with 10 bases spanning the gap. The CDR3 has 14 residues. Germline CDR1 reads KGHDR; CDR2 reads SFDVKD. CDR3 coding DNA: TGTGCCACCAGTTCGGCGGGAGCTAATGAAAAACTGTTTTTT. This encodes CATSSAGANEKLFF.

V is TRBV7-2 and J is TRBJ2-2; 10 bases are a match to TRBD2. Germline assignment: CDR1 SGHTA and CDR2 FQGNSA. V shed 3 bases, J shed 5 bases, and the junction held 9 bases outside the gene matches. The CDR3 covers 17 residues. In nucleotides, the CDR3 is TGTGCCAGCAGCTTTGGAGGGCTAGCGGGAGTTACCGGGGAGCTGTTTTTT. Translating gives CASSFGGLAGVTGELFF.

V is TRBV6-5 and J is TRBJ2-7; D perhaps matches TRBD2 (6 bases). Trimming removed 9 bases at V and 6 bases at J, with 18 bases between. This CDR3 has 13 residues. Per germline, CDR1 MNHEY and CDR2 SVGAGI. CDR3 in DNA: TGTGCCAGTCGGCGACCGGGACTCGGCGAGCAGTACTTC. It encodes CASRRPGLGEQYF.

This chain connects TRBV10-1 to TRBJ1-5; the D is unclear. V shed 6 bases and J shed 0 bases, with 6 bases lying between them. The CDR3 is made up of 13 amino acids. Germline V gene sequence: CDR1 WNHNN, CDR2 SYGVQD (reference sequence). CDR3 residues: CASSRDSNQPQHF. In nucleotides, the CDR3 is TGCGCCAGCAGCCGAGATAGCAATCAGCCCCAGCATTTT.

This chain connects TRBV6-5 to TRBJ1-2; D remains ambiguous. The CDR3 length is 12 residues. From germline, CDR1 is MNHEY and CDR2 SVGAGI. Trimming took 6 bases from V and 7 from J, leaving 12 bases between them. Here the CDR3 reads CASSPGEFGYTF. The CDR3 DNA follows: TGTGCCAGCAGCCCGGGAGAATTTGGCTACACCTTC.

This clone was observed a single time. The chain recombines TRBV7-9 with TRBJ2-1, with D possibly matching TRBD2 (7 bases). CDR1 SEHNR and CDR2 FQNEAQ come from the germline V gene (reference sequence). The CDR3 spans 14 residues. Trimming took 2 bases from V and 9 from J, leaving 14 bases between them. The CDR3 nucleotides read TGTGCCAGCAGCTTAAGGTCAGGGGAGGGTGAGCAGTTCTTC. Residues: CASSLRSGEGEQFF.

The chain recombines TRBV5-1 with TRBJ2-7; 7 bases agree with TRBD1. After removal of 4 bases from V and 2 bases from J, the junction contained 3 bases not matched to a gene. The length of the CDR3 is 13 residues. CDR1 and CDR2 (germline): SGHRS, YFSETQ. As DNA, the CDR3 is TGCGCCAGCAGCCGCGACAGGGCCTACGAGCAGTACTTC. This translates into CASSRDRAYEQYF.

This sequence joins TRBV11-3 and TRBJ2-1; 10 bases agree with TRBD2. J gave up 9 bases and V 3 bases, and 8 bases lay outside the gene matches. Germline V lookup: CDR1 SGHNT, CDR2 YENEEA. The length of the CDR3 is 15 residues. Here the CDR3 reads CASSFGASGSSEQFF. CDR3 in DNA: TGTGCCAGCAGCTTCGGGGCTAGCGGGAGTTCTGAGCAGTTCTTC.

This clone came up a few times. The chain recombines TRBV5-5 with TRBJ1-4; TRBD1 agrees at 9 bases. Germline CDR1 SGHKS, CDR2 YYEKEE (reference sequence). The CDR3 loop spans 13 amino acids. The trim removed 7 bases at V and 7 bases at J, leaving 5 bases unmatched. The DNA of the CDR3 is TGTGCCAGCGGGGGACAGGGAAGTGAAAAACTGTTTTTT. Translating it yields CASGGQGSEKLFF.

The V call is TRBV24-1, the J call TRBJ2-5; 7 bases line up with TRBD1. V lost 3 bases to trimming and J lost 5 bases; unmatched junction nucleotides: 11. There are 16 residues in the CDR3. Germline V gene lookup returns CDR1 KGHDR and CDR2 SFDVKD. The CDR3, as DNA: TGTGCCACCAGTGATCCTCCCTTGACAGGGCGGGAGACCCAGTACTTC. It is translated as CATSDPPLTGRETQYF.

The V call is TRBV3-1 (or the pseudogene TRBV3-2), the J call TRBJ2-3; perhaps TRBD2 as D (6 bases). Trimming pared 1 base from V and 4 bases from J, leaving 15 bases between. The CDR3 contains 16 residues. The germline V gene encodes CDR1 LGHDT and CDR2 YNNKEL (reference sequence). The chain's CDR3 is CASSQVTGVKADTQYF. Written as DNA, the CDR3 is TGTGCCAGCAGCCAAGTAACGGGAGTTAAGGCAGATACGCAGTATTTT.

The gene calls are TRBV19 and TRBJ1-5, with D perhaps TRBD1 (5 bases). V lost 1 base to trimming and J lost 4 bases, with 11 bases between them. CDR3 length equals 15 residues. Germline loops: CDR1 LNHDA, CDR2 SQIVND (reference sequence). The CDR3 region is CASSIVLQENQPQHF. CDR3 nucleotides: TGTGCCAGTAGTATAGTGCTACAGGAGAATCAGCCCCAGCATTTT. Full variable domain (missing parts from reference TRBV19 and TRBJ1-5): DGGITQSPKYLFRKEGQNVTLSCEQNLNHDAMYWYRQDPGQGLRLIYYSQIVNDFQKGDIAEGYSVSREKKESFPLTVTSAQKNPTAFYLCASSIVLQENQPQHFGDGTRLSIL.

The chain has TRBV5-8 and TRBJ1-4; 11 bases match TRBD1. Germline values: CDR1 SGHTS, CDR2 YDEGEE. V lost 4 bases, J lost 7 bases, and 6 bases stayed unmatched. This CDR3 is built from 15 residues. The CDR3 loop reads CASSPGQGAREKLFF. The CDR3 coding sequence is TGTGCCAGCAGCCCTGGACAGGGGGCACGTGAAAAACTGTTTTTT.

V is TRBV5-1 and J is TRBJ2-7, with 7 bases matching TRBD2. CDR1 is SGHRS and CDR2 is YFSETQ in the germline V gene. Unmatched junction bases numbered 9, after V lost 5 bases and J lost 4 bases. This CDR3 is built from 14 residues. CDR3 in amino acids: CASSPRGGSYEQYF. CDR3 DNA sequence: TGCGCCAGCAGTCCGAGGGGAGGGTCATACGAGCAGTACTTC.

The chain recombines TRBV4-1 with TRBJ2-1; the D is unclear. There are 14 residues in the CDR3. The V gene's germline CDR1 is MGHRA and CDR2 YSYEKL. V was clipped by 0 bases and J by 4 bases, with 7 bases between them. Here the CDR3 DNA reads TGCGCCAGCAGCCAAGATGTCCTATACAATGAGCAGTTCTTC. It translates to CASSQDVLYNEQFF.

The chain combines TRBV10-3 with TRBJ1-5, with 7 positions matching TRBD1. V lost 5 bases to trimming and J lost 7 bases; unmatched junction nucleotides: 5. Germline values: CDR1 ENHRY, CDR2 SYGVKD. This CDR3 is 13 amino acids long. The CDR3 nucleotides are TGTGCCATCAGTACCGGACAGGACCAGCCCCAGCATTTT. Protein sequence: CAISTGQDQPQHF.

The rearrangement joins TRBV11-2 to TRBJ1-2, with TRBD1 identical over 12 bases. This CDR3 spans 15 amino acids. After removal of 7 bases from V and 6 bases from J, the junction contained 9 bases not matched to a gene. Germline CDR1 SGHAT, CDR2 FQNNGV. CDR3: CASILGQGAADGYTF. The DNA of the CDR3 is TGTGCCAGCATCTTGGGACAGGGGGCGGCGGATGGCTACACCTTC.

This clone was detected only a few times. The chain joins TRBV19 to TRBJ2-7, with D possibly being TRBD1 (5 bases). The CDR3 contains 16 residues. CDR1 and CDR2 from the germline V gene are LNHDA and SQIVND (reference sequence). The V end was cut by 6 bases, the J end by 3 bases, with 21 bases between. CDR3 protein: CASSESSIHRGYEQYF. The CDR3, as DNA: TGTGCCAGTAGCGAATCCTCCATCCATAGGGGCTACGAGCAGTACTTC. Variable domain in full (rest from reference TRBV19 and TRBJ2-7): DGGITQSPKYLFRKEGQNVTLSCEQNLNHDAMYWYRQDPGQGLRLIYYSQIVNDFQKGDIAEGYSVSREKKESFPLTVTSAQKNPTAFYLCASSESSIHRGYEQYFGPGTRLTVT.

The rearrangement joins TRBV13 to TRBJ2-4; maybe TRBD1 (6 bases). CDR3 size: 15 residues. Trimming took 5 bases from V and 6 from J, leaving 17 bases between them. Per germline, CDR1 PRHDT and CDR2 FYEKMQ (reference sequence). CDR3 in DNA: TGTGCCAGCAGCCGCAGAAATTTAGGGGGAAACATTCAGTACTTC. Residues: CASSRRNLGGNIQYF.

Only a few counts were recorded for this clone. This sequence joins TRBV27 and TRBJ2-7; 11 positions agree with TRBD2. The J segment lost 5 bases and the V segment lost 5 bases, leaving 5 bases of the junction unmatched. Looked up from germline, CDR1 is MNHEY and CDR2 is SMNVEV (reference sequence). The CDR3 sequence is 14 residues long. The CDR3 DNA follows: TGTGCCAGCAGTGCTAGCGGGAGGATCAACGAGCAGTACTTC. Its translation is CASSASGRINEQYF.

The CDR3 DNA follows: TGTGCCAGCAGCTCGCGGGTGAGGGCGGGAGTGGGAGATACGCAGTATTTT. It encodes CASSSRVRAGVGDTQYF. The chain is built from TRBV7-8 and TRBJ2-3; TRBD2 agrees at 7 bases. This CDR3 is 17 amino acids long. V lost 4 bases and J lost 5; bases outside the gene matches: 15. Germline V gene sequence: CDR1 SGHVS, CDR2 FQNEAQ.

The chain employs TRBV27 and TRBJ2-3; a possible D gene is TRBD1 (6 bases). Germline V lookup: CDR1 MNHEY, CDR2 SMNVEV (reference sequence). V was clipped by 3 bases and J by 0 bases, with 13 bases between them. The CDR3 length is 16 residues. The CDR3 loop reads CASSFSAGVSTDTQYF. The CDR3 DNA follows: TGTGCCAGCAGTTTCTCGGCAGGGGTCAGCACAGATACGCAGTATTTT.